The T cell receptor beta chain under discussion was sequenced for a study of T-cell memory formation after mild COVID-19. Trimming at V came to 2 bases and at J to 5 bases, leaving 4 bases not matched to a gene. The CDR3 contains 15 residues. CDR1 SNHLY and CDR2 FYNNEI come from the germline V gene. TCRdb re-analysed the 5' RACE reads in MiXCR, keeping a single row per CDR3 protein. The table has about 430,000 distinct CDR3 sequences, less than 25% seen once. The rearrangement joins TRBV2 to TRBJ2-7; 12 nucleotides align to TRBD1. What was sequenced was PBMCs or a T cell subset sorted from them (not recorded which). The sequence was obtained from an adult woman who had mild COVID-19 (a few samples of this study predate the infection). Cell type and time point are not known. The CDR3 DNA reads as TGTGCCAGCAGTGAAAAGGGGACAGGGGGCCACGAGCAGTACTTC. Its protein product is CASSEKGTGGHEQYF.